These 9 T cell receptor beta chains came from one sample sequenced in a study of response to subunit inactivated influenza vaccine. MiXCR, run by TCRdb on the RT-PCR reads, gives a single entry per CDR3 protein. The data contain about 500,000 distinct CDR3 sequences, about 15% of them singletons. The specimen was CD4+ T cells sorted from PBMCs, collected less than 30 months after vaccination. These receptor sequences come from a man aged 50-75 years who received an inactivated influenza vaccine.

This rearrangement joins TRBV6-1 to TRBJ1-5; unclear D gene. This CDR3 contains 13 residues. Germline V gives CDR1 MNHNS, CDR2 SASEGT. V lost 8 bases, J lost 2 bases, and 10 bases lay in between. In DNA, the CDR3 is TGTGCCAGCTGTCGGGCGGGCAATCAGCCCCAGCATTTT. This codes for CASCRAGNQPQHF.

This clonotype was counted a few times. This chain uses TRBV28 with TRBJ2-6, with D possibly being TRBD1 (6 bases). The CDR3 runs 16 residues. V was cut by 3 bases and J by 2 bases, with 11 bases left in between. CDR1 MDHEN and CDR2 SYDVKM come from the germline V gene. The CDR3 region has the DNA TGTGCCAGCAGTTTGACAGGTCAGCCTGGGGCCAACGTCCTGACTTTC. This sequence encodes CASSLTGQPGANVLTF.

This clonotype appeared a few times. The J gene is TRBJ2-3, the V gene TRBV5-1; tentative D call: TRBD2 (5 bases). V gave up 8 bases and J gave up 2 bases, with 18 bases separating them. The germline gives CDR1 SGHRS, CDR2 YFSETQ. The CDR3 sequence is 15 residues long. CDR3 amino acids: CASKIWARDTDTQYF. CDR3 nucleotides: TGCGCCAGTAAAATTTGGGCGAGGGACACAGATACGCAGTATTTT.

The chain employs TRBV12-3 or TRBV12-4 and TRBJ2-7; perhaps TRBD2 as D (5 bases). The CDR3 spans 13 residues. V lost 5 bases and J lost 1, with 9 bases in between. The CDR3 DNA is TGTGCCAGCAGTAATGGACTGTCCTACGAGCAGTACTTC. This translates into CASSNGLSYEQYF.

This chain joins TRBV12-3 or TRBV12-4 and TRBJ1-1, with D maybe TRBD1 (5 bases). Trimming left V 3 bases short and J 4 bases short, with 9 bases between. The CDR3 has 13 amino acids. CDR3 sequence reads: CASSLTESTEAFF. The CDR3, as DNA: TGTGCCAGCAGTTTGACAGAATCCACTGAAGCTTTCTTT.

This clonotype was seen only a few times. This may come from a read error, since a much larger clone is one base off. CDR3 sequence reads: CASSLVAGITDTQYF. DNA for the CDR3: TGTGCCAGCAGCTTAGTAGCGGGGATCACAGATACGCAGTATTTT. V gene TRBV7-9 combines with J gene TRBJ2-3; 8 nucleotides match TRBD2. The length of the CDR3 is 15 residues. The germline gives CDR1 SEHNR, CDR2 FQNEAQ (reference sequence). V was clipped by 1 base and J by 2 bases; unmatched bases: 2.

V is TRBV6-5 and J is TRBJ1-1; D ambiguous. Trimming stripped 6 bases from V and 11 bases from J, with 13 bases between. This CDR3 is 11 amino acids long. CDR1 and CDR2 (germline): MNHEY, SVGAGI. This CDR3 is CASRDAVRAFF. Here the CDR3 DNA reads TGTGCCAGCAGAGACGCAGTGAGGGCTTTCTTT.

This clonotype was picked up many times. The gene calls are TRBV12-3 or TRBV12-4 and TRBJ1-1; a possible D gene is TRBD1 (6 bases). This CDR3 is built from 14 residues. Deletions cut 5 bases from V and 1 base from J, with 11 bases between. CDR3 DNA sequence: TGTGCCAGCAGTCCCAAGGGGGGGAACACTGAAGCTTTCTTT. This encodes CASSPKGGNTEAFF.

The CDR3 bases are TGTGCCAGCAGACCGGATGGCACAGATACGCAGTATTTT. It codes for CASRPDGTDTQYF. The chain is built from TRBV5-6 and TRBJ2-3; D gene uncertain. The germline V gene has CDR1 SGHDT and CDR2 YYEEEE. CDR3 size: 13 residues. Trimming removed 5 bases from V and 1 base from J, with 8 bases in between.